This TCR beta chain was recovered during a study of OX40 agonist ivuxolimab in advanced cancers. In the study overall: Given to patients was ivuxolimab, an agonistic anti-OX40 (CD134) antibody. Patients achieving partial responses numbered three: one hepatocellular carcinoma case and two cutaneous melanoma cases.

Profiled with immunoSEQ multiplex PCR; TCRdb holds only in-frame clones, not every one. This sample has around 80,000 clones, with around 84% found just once. The source was CD4+ or CD8+ T cells sorted from blood, collected in a trial of the OX40 agonist ivuxolimab. The clonotype comes from an adult with an advanced solid tumor such as melanoma, head and neck, liver or kidney cancer.

CDR3: CASSLPGGSYNEQFF. The CDR3 DNA is TGTGCCAGCAGTTTACCAGGGGGCTCCTACAATGAGCAGTTCTTC. The V call is TRBV28, the J call TRBJ2-1; 7 bases are shared with TRBD1. Trimming cost V 2 bases and J 0 bases; bases outside gene matches: 1. The CDR3 totals 15 residues. Germline CDR1 reads MDHEN; CDR2 reads SYDVKM.